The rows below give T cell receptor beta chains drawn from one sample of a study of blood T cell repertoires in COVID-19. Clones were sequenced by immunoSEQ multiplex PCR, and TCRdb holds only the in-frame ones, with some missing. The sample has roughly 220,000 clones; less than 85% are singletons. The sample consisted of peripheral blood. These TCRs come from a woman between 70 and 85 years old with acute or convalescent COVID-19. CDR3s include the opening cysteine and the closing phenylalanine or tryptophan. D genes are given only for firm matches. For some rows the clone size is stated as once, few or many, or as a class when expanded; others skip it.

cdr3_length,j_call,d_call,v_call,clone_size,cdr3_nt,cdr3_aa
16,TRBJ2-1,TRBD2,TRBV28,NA,TGTGCCAGCAGTCCTCCGGGAGGGAGCTCCTACAATGAGCAGTTCTTC,CASSPPGGSSYNEQFF
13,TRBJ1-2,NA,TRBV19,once,TGTGCCAGTAGCATCGACAGGAGCTATGGCTACACCTTC,CASSIDRSYGYTF
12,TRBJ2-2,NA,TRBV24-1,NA,TGTGCCACCAGTGATTTTATCGGGGAGCTGTTTTTT,CATSDFIGELFF
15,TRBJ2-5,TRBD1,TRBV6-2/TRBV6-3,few,TGTGCCAGCAGTGCCAGGACAGGGGGGGCAGAGACCCAGTACTTC,CASSARTGGAETQYF
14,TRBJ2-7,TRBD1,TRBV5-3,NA,TGTGCCAGAAGCGCGACAGGGGCCTTCTACGAGCAGTACTTC,CARSATGAFYEQYF
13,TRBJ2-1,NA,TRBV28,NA,TGTGCCAGCAGAGCGGGCCCTCAAAATGAGCAGTTCTTC,CASRAGPQNEQFF
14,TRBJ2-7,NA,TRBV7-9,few,TGTGCCAGCAGTCGGGGATATGGGGACTACGAGCAGTACTTC,CASSRGYGDYEQYF
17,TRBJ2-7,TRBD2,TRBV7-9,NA,TGTGCCAGCAGCTCCATCCCGGGACTAGCGGGCTCCTACGAGCAGTACTTC,CASSSIPGLAGSYEQYF
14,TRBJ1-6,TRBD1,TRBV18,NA,TGTGCCAGCTCTCCCGGGACAGGAAATTCACCCCTCCACTTT,CASSPGTGNSPLHF
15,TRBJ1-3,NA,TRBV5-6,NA,TGTGCCAGCAGCTCTCGACACAACTCTGGAAACACCATATATTTT,CASSSRHNSGNTIYF
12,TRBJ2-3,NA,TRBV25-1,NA,TGTGCCAGCAGTTATATCACAGATACGCAGTATTTT,CASSYITDTQYF
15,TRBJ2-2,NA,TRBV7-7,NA,TGTGCCAGCAGCTTAACCCAGACGAACACCGGGGAGCTGTTTTTT,CASSLTQTNTGELFF
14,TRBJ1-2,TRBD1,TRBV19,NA,TGTGCCAGTAGTATTAGGGGACAGAACTATGGCTACACCTTC,CASSIRGQNYGYTF
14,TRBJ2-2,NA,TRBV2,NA,TGTGCCAGCAGTGAGTCCGAGTACACCGGGGAGCTGTTTTTT,CASSESEYTGELFF
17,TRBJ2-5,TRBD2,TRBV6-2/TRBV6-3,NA,TGTGCCAGCAGTTACGACGGCGGGAGGGCCCGTGGGGAGACCCAGTACTTC,CASSYDGGRARGETQYF
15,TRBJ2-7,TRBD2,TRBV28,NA,TGTGCCAGCAGTCCACGGACTAGCGGCTCCTACGAGCAGTACTTC,CASSPRTSGSYEQYF
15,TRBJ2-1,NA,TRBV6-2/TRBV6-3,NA,TGTGCCAGCAGCCCTAGCGTGAGCTCCTACAATGAGCAGTTCTTC,CASSPSVSSYNEQFF
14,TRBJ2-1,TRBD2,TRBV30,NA,TGTGCCTGGAGTGAAGCTAGCGGGAGGGTTGAGCAGTTCTTC,CAWSEASGRVEQFF
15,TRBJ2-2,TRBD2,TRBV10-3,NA,TGTGCCATCACCAAACTAGCGGGAGGGACCGGGGAGCTGTTTTTT,CAITKLAGGTGELFF
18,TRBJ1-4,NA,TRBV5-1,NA,TGCGCCAGCAGCTTGGGAAGGGCCGGAAGGGGATTGAATGAAAAACTGTTTTTT,CASSLGRAGRGLNEKLFF
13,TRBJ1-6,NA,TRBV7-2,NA,TGTGCCAGCAGCTTAGACGGGAATTCACCCCTCCACTTT,CASSLDGNSPLHF
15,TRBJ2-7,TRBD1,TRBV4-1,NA,TGCGCCAGCAGCCAAGATCCCGGGACAGCCTACGAGCAGTACTTC,CASSQDPGTAYEQYF
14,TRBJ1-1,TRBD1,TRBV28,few,TGTGCCAGCGGAACGACAGGGGGCAACACTGAAGCTTTCTTT,CASGTTGGNTEAFF
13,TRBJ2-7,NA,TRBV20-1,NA,TGCAGTGCTCGTGGAGCGTCCTCCTACGAGCAGTACTTC,CSARGASSYEQYF
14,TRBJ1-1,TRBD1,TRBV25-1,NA,TGTGCCAGCGGAAAATCAGGGGGCGAAACTGAAGCTTTCTTT,CASGKSGGETEAFF
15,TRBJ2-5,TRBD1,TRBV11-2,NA,TGTGCCAGCAGCTTACCAGGGACAGGGGGAGAGACCCAGTACTTC,CASSLPGTGGETQYF
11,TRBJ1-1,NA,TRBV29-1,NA,TGCAGCGTGACAGGGAACACTGAAGCTTTCTTT,CSVTGNTEAFF
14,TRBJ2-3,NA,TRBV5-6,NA,TGTGCCAGCAGCTTGCACTCCGGCACAGATACGCAGTATTTT,CASSLHSGTDTQYF
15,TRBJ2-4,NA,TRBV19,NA,TGTGCCAGTAGTACAATGGGACTAGCCAAAAACATTCAGTACTTC,CASSTMGLAKNIQYF
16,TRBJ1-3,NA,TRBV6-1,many,TGTGCCAGCAGTGTGGGACAATCCCTCTCTGGAAACACCATATATTTT,CASSVGQSLSGNTIYF
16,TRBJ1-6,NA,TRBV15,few,TGTGCCACCAGCAGACGTCAAACAGGGTACAATTCACCCCTCCACTTT,CATSRRQTGYNSPLHF
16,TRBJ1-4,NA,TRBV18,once,TGTGCCAGCTCACCCCAGGGGAGTGCAACTAATGAAAAACTGTTTTTT,CASSPQGSATNEKLFF
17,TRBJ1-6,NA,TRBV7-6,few,TGTGCCAGCAGCCCATTAAGGGGGGGCGCGGGGAATTCACCCCTCCACTTT,CASSPLRGGAGNSPLHF
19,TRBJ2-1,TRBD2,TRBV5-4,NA,TGTGCCAGCAGCATCCCTCGCTTTGGGCCTAGCGGGTCCTCCAATGAGCAGTTCTTC,CASSIPRFGPSGSSNEQFF
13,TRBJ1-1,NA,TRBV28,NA,TGTGCCAGTCGCGAGGGTCCGGACACTGAAGCTTTCTTT,CASREGPDTEAFF
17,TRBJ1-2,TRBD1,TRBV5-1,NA,TGCGCCAGCAGCTTAAATATACCGGGACAGGGTAACTATGGCTACACCTTC,CASSLNIPGQGNYGYTF
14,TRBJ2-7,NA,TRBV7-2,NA,TGTGCCAGCAGCCCGAAGACTAGTTTGTACGAGCAGTACTTC,CASSPKTSLYEQYF
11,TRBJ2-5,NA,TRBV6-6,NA,TGTGCCAGCACCCTAGAGGGGACCCAGTACTTC,CASTLEGTQYF
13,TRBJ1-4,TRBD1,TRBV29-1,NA,TGCAGCGTTCGGACAGGGGGATTGGAAAAACTGTTTTTT,CSVRTGGLEKLFF
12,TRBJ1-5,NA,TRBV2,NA,TGTGCCAGCAGTGATATGGCTCAGCCCCAGCATTTT,CASSDMAQPQHF
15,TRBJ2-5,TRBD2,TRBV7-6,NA,TGTGCCAGCAGCTTTGACCCTGGGGGGGGGAAGACCCAGTACTTC,CASSFDPGGGKTQYF
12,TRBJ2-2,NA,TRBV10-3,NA,TGTGCCATCAGTGATGCTAAGAGGGAGCTGTTTTTT,CAISDAKRELFF
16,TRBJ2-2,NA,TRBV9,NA,TGTGCCAGCAGCGTAGGGCAACCCGTGAACACCGGGGAGCTGTTTTTT,CASSVGQPVNTGELFF
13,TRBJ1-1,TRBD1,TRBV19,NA,TGTGCCAGTAGTAGAACAGGGGGAACTGAAGCTTTCTTT,CASSRTGGTEAFF
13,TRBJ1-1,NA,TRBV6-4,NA,TGTGCCAGCAGTAGCGAGGTGAACACTGAAGCTTTCTTT,CASSSEVNTEAFF
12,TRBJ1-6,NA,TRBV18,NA,TGTGCCAGCTCACCAGGAGACTCACCCCTCCACTTT,CASSPGDSPLHF
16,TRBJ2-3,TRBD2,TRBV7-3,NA,TGTGCCAGCAGCCAATATAGCGGGAGTGGCACAGATACGCAGTATTTT,CASSQYSGSGTDTQYF
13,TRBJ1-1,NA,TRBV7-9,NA,TGTGCCAGCAGCTTAAACTCGAACACTGAAGCTTTCTTT,CASSLNSNTEAFF
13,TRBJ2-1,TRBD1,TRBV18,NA,TGTGCCAGCTCACCACCGGGGACAGGTGAGCAGTTCTTC,CASSPPGTGEQFF
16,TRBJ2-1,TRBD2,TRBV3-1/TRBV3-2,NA,TGTGCCAGCAGCCAAGAAACTAGCGGGATATATAATGAGCAGTTCTTC,CASSQETSGIYNEQFF
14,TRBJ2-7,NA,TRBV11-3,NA,TGTGCCAGCAGCTTAAGTGCGGGGCACTACGAGCAGTACTTC,CASSLSAGHYEQYF
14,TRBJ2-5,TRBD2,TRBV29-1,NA,TGCAGCGCTGACGTCGGGACTAGTCAAGAGACCCAGTACTTC,CSADVGTSQETQYF
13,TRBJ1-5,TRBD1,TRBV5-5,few,TGTGCCAGCAGCAAACAGGGGGATCAGCCCCAGCATTTT,CASSKQGDQPQHF
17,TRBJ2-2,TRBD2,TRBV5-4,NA,TGTGCCAGCAGCTGGGGACTAGCGGGAGGGGTCACCGGGGAGCTGTTTTTT,CASSWGLAGGVTGELFF
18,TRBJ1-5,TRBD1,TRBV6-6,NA,TGTGCCAGCAGTCCGCGGACAGGGCGAGGGTTGGGCAATCAGCCCCAGCATTTT,CASSPRTGRGLGNQPQHF
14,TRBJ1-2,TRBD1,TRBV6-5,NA,TGTGCCAGCTCGGACAGGAACGTTAACTATGGCTACACCTTC,CASSDRNVNYGYTF